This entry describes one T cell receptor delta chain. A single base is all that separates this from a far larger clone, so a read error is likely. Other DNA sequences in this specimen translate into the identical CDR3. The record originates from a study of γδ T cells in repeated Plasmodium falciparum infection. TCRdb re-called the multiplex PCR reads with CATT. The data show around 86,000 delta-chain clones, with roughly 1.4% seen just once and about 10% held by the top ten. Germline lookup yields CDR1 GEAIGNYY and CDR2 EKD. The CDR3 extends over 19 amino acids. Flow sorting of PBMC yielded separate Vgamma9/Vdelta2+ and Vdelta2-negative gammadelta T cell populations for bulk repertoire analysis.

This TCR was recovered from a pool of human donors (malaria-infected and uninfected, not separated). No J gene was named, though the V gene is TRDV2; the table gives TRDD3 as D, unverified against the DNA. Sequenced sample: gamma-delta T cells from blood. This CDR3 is CACDTLLGVYSWDTRQMFF. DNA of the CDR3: TGTGCCTGTGACACCTTACTGGGGGTCTACTCCTGGGACACCCGACAGATGTTTTTT.